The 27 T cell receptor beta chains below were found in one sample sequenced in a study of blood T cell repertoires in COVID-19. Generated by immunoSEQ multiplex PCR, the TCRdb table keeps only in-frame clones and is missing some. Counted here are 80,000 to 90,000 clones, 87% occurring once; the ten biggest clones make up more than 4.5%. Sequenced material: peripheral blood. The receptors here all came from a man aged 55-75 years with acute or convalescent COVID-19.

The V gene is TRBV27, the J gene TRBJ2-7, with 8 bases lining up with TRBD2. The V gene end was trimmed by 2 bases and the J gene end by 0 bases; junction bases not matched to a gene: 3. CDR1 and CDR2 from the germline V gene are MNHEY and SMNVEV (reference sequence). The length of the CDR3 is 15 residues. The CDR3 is CASSLQRGSSYEQYF. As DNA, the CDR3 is TGTGCCAGCAGTTTACAGCGGGGGAGCTCCTACGAGCAGTACTTC.

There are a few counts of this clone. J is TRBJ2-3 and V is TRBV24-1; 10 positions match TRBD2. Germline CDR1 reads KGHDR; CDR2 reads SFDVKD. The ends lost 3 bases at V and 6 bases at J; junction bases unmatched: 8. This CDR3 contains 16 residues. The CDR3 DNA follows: TGTGCCACCAGTGATATAAGCGGGGGGGCCGTGGATACGCAGTATTTT. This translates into CATSDISGGAVDTQYF.

CDR3 bases: TGTGCCAGCAGCCAAGAACATCCCTCAGGGGGCCTAGGCTATGGCTACACCTTC. Amino acid sequence: CASSQEHPSGGLGYGYTF. V is TRBV3-1 (or the pseudogene TRBV3-2) and J is TRBJ1-2; 8 bases agree with TRBD1. V was pared by 0 bases and J by 4 bases, with 13 bases of the junction left unmatched. This CDR3 comprises 18 residues. Germline V gene lookup returns CDR1 LGHDT and CDR2 YNNKEL (reference sequence).

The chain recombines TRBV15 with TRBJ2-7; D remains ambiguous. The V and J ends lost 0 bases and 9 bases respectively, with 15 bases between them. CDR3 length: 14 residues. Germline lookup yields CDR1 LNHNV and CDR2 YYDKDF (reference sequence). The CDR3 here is CATSRDPKAGGQYF. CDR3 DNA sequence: TGTGCCACCAGCAGAGATCCCAAGGCCGGCGGGCAGTACTTC.

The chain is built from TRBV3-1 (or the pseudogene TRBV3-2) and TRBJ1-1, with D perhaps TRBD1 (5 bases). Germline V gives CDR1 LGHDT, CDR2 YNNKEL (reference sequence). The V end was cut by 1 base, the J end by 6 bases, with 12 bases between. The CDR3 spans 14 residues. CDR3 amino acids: CASSQVGTGPEAFF. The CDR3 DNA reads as TGTGCCAGCAGCCAAGTGGGCACAGGCCCTGAAGCTTTCTTT.

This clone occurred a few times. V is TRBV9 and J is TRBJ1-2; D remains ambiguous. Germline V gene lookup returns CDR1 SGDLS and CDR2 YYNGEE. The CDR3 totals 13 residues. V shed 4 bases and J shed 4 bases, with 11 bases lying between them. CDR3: CASSPPDTYGYTF. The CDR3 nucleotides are TGTGCCAGCAGCCCCCCTGACACCTATGGCTACACCTTC.

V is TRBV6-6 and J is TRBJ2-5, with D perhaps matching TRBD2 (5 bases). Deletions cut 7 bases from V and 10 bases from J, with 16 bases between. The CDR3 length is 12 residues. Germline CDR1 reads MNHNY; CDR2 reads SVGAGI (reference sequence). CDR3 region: CASTALGNNQYF. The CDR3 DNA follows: TGTGCCAGCACTGCCCTCGGGAATAACCAGTACTTC.

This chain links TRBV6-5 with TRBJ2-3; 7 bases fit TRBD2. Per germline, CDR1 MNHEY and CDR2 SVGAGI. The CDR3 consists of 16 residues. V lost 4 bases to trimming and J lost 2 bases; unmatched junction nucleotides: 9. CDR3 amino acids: CASSSASGVNTDTQYF. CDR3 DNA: TGTGCCAGCAGTTCCGCGAGCGGGGTGAACACAGATACGCAGTATTTT.

The chain's CDR3 is CASSQDAKSAEAFF. The CDR3 DNA reads as TGCGCCAGCAGCCAAGATGCTAAATCGGCTGAAGCTTTCTTT. The chain employs TRBV4-3 and TRBJ1-1; D ambiguous. V shed 0 bases and J shed 6 bases, with 11 bases lying between them. The CDR3 consists of 14 residues. Per germline, CDR1 LGHNA and CDR2 YSLEER.

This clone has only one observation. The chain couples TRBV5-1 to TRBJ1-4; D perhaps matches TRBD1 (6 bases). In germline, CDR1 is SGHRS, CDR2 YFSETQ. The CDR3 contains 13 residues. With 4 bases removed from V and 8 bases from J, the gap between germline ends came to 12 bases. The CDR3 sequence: CASSPGQREKLFF. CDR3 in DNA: TGCGCCAGCAGCCCCGGACAGAGGGAAAAACTGTTTTTT. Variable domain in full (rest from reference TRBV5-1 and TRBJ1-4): KAGVTQTPRYLIKTRGQQVTLSCSPISGHRSVSWYQQTPGQGLQFLFEYFSETQRNKGNFPGRFSGRQFSNSRSEMNVSTLELGDSALYLCASSPGQREKLFFGSGTQLSVL.

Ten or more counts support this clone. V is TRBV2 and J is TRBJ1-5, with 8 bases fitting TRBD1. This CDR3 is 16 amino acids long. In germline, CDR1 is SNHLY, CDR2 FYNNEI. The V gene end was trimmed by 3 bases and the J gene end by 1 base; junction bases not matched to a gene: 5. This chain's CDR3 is CASSDPQGASNQPQHF. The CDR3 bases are TGTGCCAGCAGTGACCCGCAGGGGGCAAGCAATCAGCCCCAGCATTTT.

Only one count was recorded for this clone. CDR3 in DNA: TGTGCCACCAGTGATTTTGAGAATCAGCCCCAGCATTTT. It is translated as CATSDFENQPQHF. The chain couples TRBV24-1 to TRBJ1-5; D unclear. The V end was cut by 1 base, the J end by 4 bases, with 4 bases between. CDR3 length equals 13 residues. The germline CDR1 and CDR2 sequences are KGHDR and SFDVKD.

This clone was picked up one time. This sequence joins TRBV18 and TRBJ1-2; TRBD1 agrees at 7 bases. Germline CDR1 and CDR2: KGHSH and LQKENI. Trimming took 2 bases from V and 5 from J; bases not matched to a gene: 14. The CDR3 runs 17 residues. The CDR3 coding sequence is TGTGCCAGCTCACCATCCGAGGATCGGACAGGATCATATGGCTACACCTTC. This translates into CASSPSEDRTGSYGYTF.

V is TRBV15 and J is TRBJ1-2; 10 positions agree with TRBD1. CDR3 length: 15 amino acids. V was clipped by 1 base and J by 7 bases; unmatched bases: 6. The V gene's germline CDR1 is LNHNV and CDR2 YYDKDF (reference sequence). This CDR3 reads CATSRAGQGLRGYTF. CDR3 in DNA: TGTGCCACCAGCAGAGCGGGACAGGGGTTACGTGGCTACACCTTC.

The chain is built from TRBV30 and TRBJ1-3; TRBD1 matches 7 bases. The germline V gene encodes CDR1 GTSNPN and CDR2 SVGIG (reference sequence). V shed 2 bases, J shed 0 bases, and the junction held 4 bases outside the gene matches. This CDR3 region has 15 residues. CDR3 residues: CAWSSGTVSGNTIYF. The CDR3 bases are TGTGCCTGGAGTTCCGGGACAGTCTCTGGAAACACCATATATTTT.

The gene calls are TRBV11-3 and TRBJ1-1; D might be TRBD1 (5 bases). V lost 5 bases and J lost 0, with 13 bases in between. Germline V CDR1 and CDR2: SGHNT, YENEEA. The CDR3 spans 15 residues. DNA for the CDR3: TGTGCCAGCAGCGCTAGAACAGGACTGAACACTGAAGCTTTCTTT. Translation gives CASSARTGLNTEAFF.

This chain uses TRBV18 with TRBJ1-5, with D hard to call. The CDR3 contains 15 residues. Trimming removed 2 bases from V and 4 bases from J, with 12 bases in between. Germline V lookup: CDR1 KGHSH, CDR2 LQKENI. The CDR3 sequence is CASSPGSGFNQPQHF. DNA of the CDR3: TGTGCCAGCTCACCAGGGTCAGGCTTTAATCAGCCCCAGCATTTT. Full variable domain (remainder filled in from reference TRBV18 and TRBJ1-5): NAGVMQNPRHLVRRRGQEARLRCSPMKGHSHVYWYRQLPEEGLKFMVYLQKENIIDESGMPKERFSAEFPKEGPSILRIQQVVRGDSAAYFCASSPGSGFNQPQHFGDGTRLSIL.

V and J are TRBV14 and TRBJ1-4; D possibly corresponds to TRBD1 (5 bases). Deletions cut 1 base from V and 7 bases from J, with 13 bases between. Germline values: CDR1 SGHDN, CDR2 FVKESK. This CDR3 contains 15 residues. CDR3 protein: CASSQVQGWSEKLFF. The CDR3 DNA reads TGTGCCAGCAGCCAAGTCCAGGGATGGAGTGAAAAACTGTTTTTT.

CDR3 in amino acids: CASNEDGGELFF. The DNA of the CDR3 is TGTGCCAGTAATGAGGATGGCGGGGAGCTGTTTTTT. V gene TRBV19 combines with J gene TRBJ2-2; no firm D call. V was cut by 7 bases and J by 7 bases, with 10 bases left in between. This CDR3 has 12 amino acids. Germline assignment: CDR1 LNHDA and CDR2 SQIVND (reference sequence).

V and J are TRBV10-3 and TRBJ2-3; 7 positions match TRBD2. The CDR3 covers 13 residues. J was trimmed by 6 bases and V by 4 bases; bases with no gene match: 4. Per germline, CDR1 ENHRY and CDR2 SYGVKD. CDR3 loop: CAISVAGEDTQYF. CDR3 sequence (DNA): TGTGCCATCAGTGTAGCGGGTGAGGATACGCAGTATTTT.

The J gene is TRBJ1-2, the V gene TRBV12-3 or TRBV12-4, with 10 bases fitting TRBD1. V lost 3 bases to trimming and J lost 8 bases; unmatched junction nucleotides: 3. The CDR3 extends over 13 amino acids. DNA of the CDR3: TGTGCCAGCAGTTTGGGACAGGGGTCCGGCTACACCTTC. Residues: CASSLGQGSGYTF.

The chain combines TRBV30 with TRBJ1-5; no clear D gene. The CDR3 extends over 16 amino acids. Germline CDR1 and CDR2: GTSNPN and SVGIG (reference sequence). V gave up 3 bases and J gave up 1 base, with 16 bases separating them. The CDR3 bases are TGTGCCTGGAGCCCCGAGGGAGGCGCGAGCAATCAGCCCCAGCATTTT. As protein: CAWSPEGGASNQPQHF.

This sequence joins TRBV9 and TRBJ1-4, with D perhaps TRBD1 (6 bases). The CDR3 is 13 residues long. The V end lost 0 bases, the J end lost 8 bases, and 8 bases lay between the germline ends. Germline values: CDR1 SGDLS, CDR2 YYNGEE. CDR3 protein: CASSVGGPEKLFF. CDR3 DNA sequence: TGTGCCAGCAGCGTAGGGGGGCCGGAAAAACTGTTTTTT. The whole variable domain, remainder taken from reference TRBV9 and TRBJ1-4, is DSGVTQTPKHLITATGQRVTLRCSPRSGDLSVYWYQQSLDQGLQFLIQYYNGEERAKGNILERFSAQQFPDLHSELNLSSLELGDSALYFCASSVGGPEKLFFGSGTQLSVL.

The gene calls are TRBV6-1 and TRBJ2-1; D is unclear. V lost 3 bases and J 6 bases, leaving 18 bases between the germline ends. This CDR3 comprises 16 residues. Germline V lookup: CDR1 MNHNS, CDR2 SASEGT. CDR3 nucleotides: TGTGCCAGCAGTGAGAGGTCCCAGAAACCTCTCAATGAGCAGTTCTTC. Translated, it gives CASSERSQKPLNEQFF.

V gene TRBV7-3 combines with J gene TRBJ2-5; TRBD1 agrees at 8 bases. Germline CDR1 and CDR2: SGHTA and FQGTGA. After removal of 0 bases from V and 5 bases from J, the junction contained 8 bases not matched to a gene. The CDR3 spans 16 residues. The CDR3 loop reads CASSLTGQGAGETQYF. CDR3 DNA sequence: TGTGCCAGCAGCTTAACGGGGCAGGGGGCCGGCGAGACCCAGTACTTC.

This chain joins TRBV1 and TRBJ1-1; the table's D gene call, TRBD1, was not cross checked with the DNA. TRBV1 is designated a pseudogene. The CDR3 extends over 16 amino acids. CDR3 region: CTSSRGDRGRGTEAFF. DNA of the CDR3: TGCACCAGCAGCCGAGGAGACAGGGGGCGCGGCACTGAAGCTTTCTTT.

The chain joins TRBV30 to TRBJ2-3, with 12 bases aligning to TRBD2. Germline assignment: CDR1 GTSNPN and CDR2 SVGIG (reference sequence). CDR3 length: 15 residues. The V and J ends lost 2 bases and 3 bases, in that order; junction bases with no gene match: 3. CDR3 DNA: TGTGCCTGGAGTCCTAGCGGGGGGGCAACAGATACGCAGTATTTT. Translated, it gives CAWSPSGGATDTQYF.